This is a list of T cell receptor beta chains from one sample in a study of quantifying T cell responses using KT2 cells. Using its own MiXCR run on the UMI-ligation and nested PCR reads, TCRdb lists one record per CDR3 protein. This table holds fewer than 45,000 distinct CDR3 sequences, about 17% found once. Material for sequencing was PBMCs spiked with cells of the T cell clone KT2. The source is a human donor. The CDR3 runs from the conserved cysteine through the conserved F or W. Fields, in order: V gene, D gene, CDR3 length, J gene, clone size, CDR3 protein, CDR3 DNA. The D gene is left open where the match is weak. Not every row has a clone size; where given, it reads once, few, many or a size class.

TRBV29-1,TRBD1,13,TRBJ1-1,-,CSAVQGGDTEAFF,TGCAGCGCTGTACAGGGGGGGGACACTGAAGCTTTCTTT
TRBV9,TRBD2,17,TRBJ2-3,-,CASSVSTSGSPRDTQYF,TGTGCCAGCAGCGTAAGCACTAGCGGGAGTCCCAGAGATACGCAGTATTTT
TRBV11-2,TRBD1,13,TRBJ2-7,few,CASSPSRGLEQYF,TGTGCCAGCAGTCCCTCTAGGGGGCTCGAGCAGTACTTC
TRBV6-2/TRBV6-3,-,11,TRBJ2-3,many,CASSWMDTQYF,TGTGCCAGCAGTTGGATGGATACGCAGTATTTT
TRBV15,-,14,TRBJ2-7,-,CATSSRDGTYEQYF,TGTGCCACCAGCTCCCGGGACGGAACCTACGAGCAGTACTTC
TRBV15,-,14,TRBJ2-1,-,CATSNLRTLNEQFF,TGTGCCACCAGCAATTTGCGGACCCTGAATGAGCAGTTCTTC
TRBV20-1,-,11,TRBJ1-1,-,CSAQGPAEAFF,TGCAGTGCTCAAGGGCCCGCTGAAGCTTTCTTT
TRBV5-1,-,13,TRBJ2-7,-,CASSPDSEGEQYF,TGCGCCAGCAGCCCGGACAGTGAAGGAGAGCAGTACTTC
TRBV11-3,-,15,TRBJ2-1,few,CASSPPGGSDNEQFF,TGTGCCAGCAGCCCACCAGGTGGCAGCGACAATGAGCAGTTCTTC
TRBV20-1,-,13,TRBJ1-4,-,CSAGRGQGEKLFF,TGCAGTGCTGGGAGGGGACAAGGTGAAAAACTGTTTTTT
TRBV7-9,TRBD1,13,TRBJ2-5,few,CASSLTGEETQYF,TGTGCCAGCAGCTTGACAGGGGAGGAGACCCAGTACTTC
TRBV6-2/TRBV6-3,-,14,TRBJ2-5,few,CASSYAGARETQYF,TGTGCCAGCAGTTACGCGGGGGCGAGGGAGACCCAGTACTTC
TRBV29-1,-,13,TRBJ2-3,few,CSVQVLGTDTQYF,TGCAGCGTCCAAGTTTTGGGCACAGATACGCAGTATTTT
TRBV5-1,-,14,TRBJ2-7,-,CASSPGHGFYEQYF,TGCGCCAGCAGCCCGGGCCACGGATTCTACGAGCAGTACTTC
TRBV15,TRBD2,17,TRBJ2-1,-,CATSGRTSGDLYNEQFF,TGTGCCACCAGCGGACGGACTAGCGGAGACCTCTACAATGAGCAGTTCTTC
TRBV19,TRBD1,15,TRBJ2-1,-,CASSIGQGAGYEQFF,TGTGCCAGTAGTATAGGGCAGGGGGCGGGTTATGAGCAGTTCTTC
TRBV9,-,17,TRBJ1-6,-,CASSARPDISYNSPLHF,TGTGCCAGCAGCGCCCGACCGGACATCTCCTATAATTCACCCCTCCACTTT
TRBV5-1,-,10,TRBJ1-2,few,CASTARGYTF,TGCGCCAGCACGGCCCGTGGCTACACCTTC
TRBV12-3/TRBV12-4,-,16,TRBJ1-5,few,CASSFFGGRFNQPQHF,TGTGCCAGCAGTTTTTTTGGGGGGCGATTCAATCAGCCCCAGCATTTT
TRBV20-1,-,22,TRBJ2-7,-,CSARDTRKPVGWLSSHSYEQYF,TGCAGTGCTAGAGATACAAGAAAGCCGGTTGGTTGGTTGAGTAGCCACTCCTACGAGCAGTACTTC
TRBV13,-,14,TRBJ1-6,-,CASSLGNPLSPLHF,TGTGCCAGCAGCTTAGGCAATCCACTGTCACCCCTCCACTTT
TRBV24-1,TRBD2,12,TRBJ2-3,many,CATGREGHTQYF,TGTGCCACCGGGCGGGAGGGACATACGCAGTATTTT
TRBV29-1,-,13,TRBJ1-1,-,CSVSLTGNTEAFF,TGCAGCGTTAGCTTGACAGGGAACACTGAAGCTTTCTTT
TRBV20-1,-,16,TRBJ2-1,few,CSAPRGGIGLDNEQFF,TGCAGTGCTCCCAGGGGGGGCATTGGACTTGACAATGAGCAGTTCTTC
TRBV6-2/TRBV6-3,TRBD2,14,TRBJ2-1,-,CASRLTSGYNEQFF,TGTGCCAGCAGGCTGACTAGCGGTTACAATGAGCAGTTCTTC
TRBV10-3,TRBD2,14,TRBJ2-7,-,CAISERREGLEQYF,TGTGCCATCAGTGAAAGGCGGGAGGGCCTCGAGCAGTACTTC
TRBV12-3/TRBV12-4,TRBD2,17,TRBJ2-7,-,CASSFSTSGSGYGEQYF,TGTGCCAGCAGTTTTTCGACTAGCGGGAGCGGTTATGGCGAGCAGTACTTC
TRBV14,TRBD1,15,TRBJ2-1,few,CASSQWGQTYNEQFF,TGTGCCAGCAGCCAATGGGGACAGACTTACAATGAGCAGTTCTTC
TRBV6-2/TRBV6-3,-,13,TRBJ1-5,few,CASSYSTARSQHF,TGTGCCAGCAGTTACTCGACAGCACGGTCCCAGCATTTT